Following are 21 T cell receptor beta chains from one sample sequenced in a study of control samples from healthy donors and cancer patients. This table comes from immunoSEQ multiplex PCR, and its TCRdb copy is limited to in-frame clones, with some not included. The table shows 120,000 or so clones, with roughly 87% occurring only once. Sequenced material: blood. The source of these receptors is a man aged 18-30 years in good health.

This clone was recorded only once. The chain is built from TRBV30 and TRBJ1-1; D is perhaps TRBD1 (5 bases). The germline CDR1 and CDR2 sequences are GTSNPN and SVGIG (reference sequence). The CDR3 length is 13 residues. V lost 8 bases to trimming and J lost 1 base, with 14 bases between them. CDR3 nucleotide sequence: TGTGCCGGGGAGACCGACAGGAACACTGAAGCTTTCTTT. Its protein product is CAGETDRNTEAFF.

The chain recombines TRBV5-1 with TRBJ2-1; 9 bases agree with TRBD2. With 2 bases clipped from V and 7 bases from J, the junction kept 10 bases outside the gene matches. This CDR3 is built from 16 residues. CDR1 is SGHRS, CDR2 YFSETQ, per germline. This CDR3 is CASSLATGTSLNEQFF. The CDR3 coding sequence is TGCGCCAGCAGCTTAGCTACCGGGACTAGCCTGAATGAGCAGTTCTTC.

This chain joins TRBV3-1 (or the pseudogene TRBV3-2) and TRBJ1-2, with TRBD1 matching over 7 bases. J lost 6 bases, V lost 3 bases, and 10 bases had no gene match. Germline V lookup: CDR1 LGHDT, CDR2 YNNKEL (reference sequence). The CDR3 consists of 15 residues. The CDR3 protein is CASSHHLGQSHGYTF. CDR3 DNA sequence: TGTGCCAGCAGCCATCATCTGGGACAGTCCCATGGCTACACCTTC.

The V call is TRBV19, the J call TRBJ2-3, with D tentatively TRBD2 (5 bases). Germline V gene data show CDR1 as LNHDA and CDR2 as SQIVND (reference sequence). This CDR3 is 17 amino acids long. Trimming removed 4 bases at V and 0 bases at J, with 17 bases between. The CDR3 DNA reads as TGTGCCAGTAGTAGGAGAGGGTTTGGGGAGAGCACAGATACGCAGTATTTT. This codes for CASSRRGFGESTDTQYF.

In regard to this clone: Other DNA sequences in the same sample also yield this CDR3. The V and J genes are TRBV3-1 (or the pseudogene TRBV3-2) and TRBJ1-1; no clear D gene. Looked up from germline, CDR1 is LGHDT and CDR2 is YNNKEL (reference sequence). CDR3 length: 13 amino acids. Trimming pared 1 base from V and 1 base from J, leaving 4 bases between. As DNA, the CDR3 is TGTGCCAGCAGCCAAGGGAGGAACACTGAAGCTTTCTTT. Translated: CASSQGRNTEAFF.

This clone has just one count. The chain carries TRBV7-6 and TRBJ2-7, with TRBD2 matching 12 bases. The CDR3 length is 13 residues. Germline CDR1 reads SGHVS; CDR2 reads FNYEAQ. With V trimmed by 8 bases and J by 5 bases, 4 bases remained unmatched. The CDR3: CASSTSGSNEQYF. The CDR3 DNA is TGTGCCAGCTCGACTAGCGGGAGTAACGAGCAGTACTTC.

The J gene is TRBJ2-7, the V gene TRBV15, with D unresolved. The CDR3 has 16 amino acids. Trimming removed 0 bases from V and 0 bases from J, with 12 bases in between. CDR1 and CDR2 (germline): LNHNV, YYDKDF (reference sequence). In DNA, the CDR3 is TGTGCCACCAGCAGAGATAAGCGCATTAGCTCCTACGAGCAGTACTTC. This sequence encodes CATSRDKRISSYEQYF.

The CDR3 DNA is TGTGCCAGCAGCCCGCCCGGGACAGTCACCGGGGAGCTGTTTTTT. This codes for CASSPPGTVTGELFF. The rearrangement joins TRBV3-1 (or the pseudogene TRBV3-2) to TRBJ2-2; 7 positions agree with TRBD1. V trimming: 4 bases; J trimming: 4 bases; junction bases outside the gene matches: 6. CDR1 LGHDT and CDR2 YNNKEL come from the germline V gene (reference sequence). The CDR3 runs to 15 residues.

The chain joins TRBV7-2 to TRBJ1-5; perhaps TRBD1 as D (5 bases). The V end was cut by 3 bases, the J end by 3 bases, with 9 bases between. This CDR3 region has 14 residues. Looked up from germline, CDR1 is SGHTA and CDR2 is FQGNSA. The CDR3 region has the DNA TGTGCCAGCAGCTTCTCAGGGCTCAATCAGCCCCAGCATTTT. It yields the protein CASSFSGLNQPQHF.

The chain joins TRBV7-3 to TRBJ2-2; D not resolved. The CDR3 covers 15 residues. Germline V gene lookup returns CDR1 SGHTA and CDR2 FQGTGA. V was cut by 1 base and J by 1 base, with 7 bases left in between. The CDR3 protein is CASSLNLENTGELFF. As DNA, the CDR3 is TGTGCCAGCAGCTTAAATCTGGAGAACACCGGGGAGCTGTTTTTT.

The chain carries TRBV19 and TRBJ2-1; D gene ambiguous. This CDR3 region has 18 residues. The V and J ends lost 3 bases and 0 bases respectively, with 18 bases between them. Germline V gene lookup returns CDR1 LNHDA and CDR2 SQIVND (reference sequence). The CDR3 DNA sequence: TGTGCCAGTAGTATTATCTTGAAAGGGTTACCCTCCTACAATGAGCAGTTCTTC. It is translated as CASSIILKGLPSYNEQFF.

The chain couples TRBV7-9 to TRBJ1-2; a weak D match, TRBD1 (5 bases). Trimming shortened V by 5 bases and J by 2 bases, and 18 bases separated the two germline ends. Germline lookup yields CDR1 SEHNR and CDR2 FQNEAQ (reference sequence). This CDR3 is built from 16 residues. This CDR3 is CASSNRDALQNYGYTF. CDR3 DNA sequence: TGTGCCAGCAGCAACCGGGACGCACTTCAAAACTATGGCTACACCTTC.

The chain couples TRBV30 to TRBJ2-1; D not certain. CDR3 size: 15 residues. CDR1 GTSNPN and CDR2 SVGIG come from the germline V gene (reference sequence). With 0 bases removed from V and 0 bases from J, the gap between germline ends came to 9 bases. The CDR3 DNA reads as TGTGCCTGGAGTGTACGGGCAAGCTCCTACAATGAGCAGTTCTTC. It codes for CAWSVRASSYNEQFF.

V usage is TRBV27 and J usage is TRBJ2-1, with 9 positions matching TRBD2. V gave up 6 bases and J gave up 8 bases; unmatched junction bases: 8. The CDR3 consists of 14 residues. CDR1 is MNHEY and CDR2 is SMNVEV in the germline V gene (reference sequence). The CDR3 nucleotides are TGTGCCAGCAGCCGTACTAGCGGGCGGCATGAGCAGTTCTTC. Its protein is CASSRTSGRHEQFF.

This chain links TRBV6-4 with TRBJ1-1; no clear D. V lost 8 bases to trimming and J lost 0 bases, with 10 bases between them. The germline V gene encodes CDR1 MRHNA and CDR2 SNTAGT. CDR3 length: 13 amino acids. Here the CDR3 DNA reads TGTGCCAGCTCGGAGGAAATGAACACTGAAGCTTTCTTT. The encoded protein is CASSEEMNTEAFF.

The CDR3 loop is CASSYTRQPSLYGYTF. DNA of the CDR3: TGTGCCAGCAGTTACACAAGACAGCCTTCCCTCTATGGCTACACCTTC. The chain links TRBV6-5 to TRBJ1-2; D is possibly TRBD1 (5 bases). This CDR3 spans 16 amino acids. CDR1 MNHEY and CDR2 SVGAGI come from the germline V gene. Between the trimmed V and J ends, which lost 2 bases and 4 bases, there was a span of 17 bases.

The J gene is TRBJ2-5, the V gene TRBV4-1; 7 nucleotides line up with TRBD1. Trimming at V came to 0 bases and at J to 5 bases, leaving 15 bases not matched to a gene. The CDR3 is 18 residues long. The germline V gene has CDR1 MGHRA and CDR2 YSYEKL. CDR3 amino acids: CASSQEPSGKGADETQYF. CDR3 DNA: TGCGCCAGCAGCCAAGAGCCTTCGGGAAAGGGGGCTGACGAGACCCAGTACTTC.

This chain uses TRBV5-6 with TRBJ2-7; no definite D call. V was pared by 0 bases and J by 0 bases, with 10 bases between. CDR3 length: 15 residues. Germline CDR1 reads SGHDT; CDR2 reads YYEEEE. The CDR3 nucleotides are TGTGCCAGCAGCTTGGGAGATTTTAGCTCCTACGAGCAGTACTTC. It specifies CASSLGDFSSYEQYF.

The gene calls are TRBV18 and TRBJ2-1; 14 positions agree with TRBD2. The ends lost 0 bases at V and 8 bases at J; junction bases unmatched: 6. The CDR3 extends over 17 amino acids. Per germline, CDR1 KGHSH and CDR2 LQKENI. CDR3 DNA sequence: TGTGCCAGCTCACCACCGTTGGGACTAGCGGGAGTAGATGAGCAGTTCTTC. Translated: CASSPPLGLAGVDEQFF.

Only one count was recorded for this clone. This chain uses TRBV27 with TRBJ1-2; 8 bases are a match to TRBD1. The CDR3 is 19 residues long. V gave up 3 bases and J gave up 5 bases; unmatched junction bases: 20. Germline V gene lookup returns CDR1 MNHEY and CDR2 SMNVEV (reference sequence). CDR3 residues: CASSFYSGTGVLVGYGYTF. CDR3 DNA sequence: TGTGCCAGCAGTTTTTATTCTGGGACAGGCGTGCTAGTGGGTTATGGCTACACCTTC.

This clone showed up just once. The chain combines TRBV6-6 with TRBJ1-1, with TRBD1 matching 7 bases. This CDR3 has 14 amino acids. V lost 5 bases and J lost 5; bases outside the gene matches: 8. CDR1 and CDR2 (germline): MNHNY, SVGAGI (reference sequence). This CDR3 is CASSTDREATEAFF. For the CDR3, the DNA is TGTGCCAGCAGTACAGACAGGGAGGCGACTGAAGCTTTCTTT.